The next 9 T cell receptor beta chains were all read from a single sample in a study of T cells after yellow fever vaccination. A single record per CDR3 protein comes from TCRdb applying MiXCR to the 5' RACE reads. The sample holds 100,000 to 150,000 distinct CDR3 sequences, around 9.8% seen once. This specimen consisted of CD8+ T cells sorted from PBMCs, obtained on the day of the yellow fever booster vaccination. All receptors come from a young man who received the YFV17D yellow fever vaccine.

There are many counts of this clonotype. This chain links TRBV4-3 with TRBJ2-1, with TRBD2 identical over 10 bases. Trimming cost V 0 bases and J 2 bases; bases outside gene matches: 1. Germline V gene sequence: CDR1 LGHNA, CDR2 YSLEER. The CDR3 spans 16 residues. The CDR3 nucleotides read TGCGCCAGCAGCCAAGATGGGACTAGCGCCTACAATGAGCAGTTCTTC. Amino acid sequence: CASSQDGTSAYNEQFF.

The chain joins TRBV5-4 to TRBJ2-3, with D possibly being TRBD2 (5 bases). The germline V gene encodes CDR1 SGHNT and CDR2 YYREEE (reference sequence). Trimming stripped 2 bases from V and 0 bases from J, with 10 bases between. The CDR3 is 15 amino acids. The DNA of the CDR3 is TGTGCCAGCAGCTTCCGGGGTCGTAGCACAGATACGCAGTATTTT. Amino acids: CASSFRGRSTDTQYF.

The V gene is TRBV7-2, the J gene TRBJ2-3; D might be TRBD1 or TRBD2, each matching 6 bases. CDR1 and CDR2 from the germline V gene are SGHTA and FQGNSA. The CDR3 loop spans 16 amino acids. Trimming cost V 1 base and J 6 bases, with 17 bases left between them. The CDR3 loop reads CASSLGVGGSTDTQYF. In DNA form, the CDR3 reads TGTGCCAGCAGCTTAGGGGTCGGGGGCTCAACGGATACGCAGTATTTT.

This chain links TRBV4-1 with TRBJ1-2, with 7 nucleotides matching TRBD1. Germline trimming cut 1 base from V and 6 bases from J; bases unmatched to any gene: 8. Germline-derived CDR1 and CDR2 are MGHRA and YSYEKL. This CDR3 has 15 residues. DNA of the CDR3: TGCGCCAGCAGCCAAGGGACAGGCCGTAGAAATGGCTACACCTTC. Amino acids: CASSQGTGRRNGYTF.

Many counts were recorded for this clonotype. The DNA of the CDR3 is TGTGCCAGCAGCACCTCGCAGCGGGGAGTCTACAATGAGCAGTTCTTC. This encodes CASSTSQRGVYNEQFF. This chain joins TRBV9 and TRBJ2-1, with TRBD2 identical over 7 bases. CDR3 size: 16 residues. V was clipped by 4 bases and J by 3 bases; unmatched bases: 10. Germline V gene data show CDR1 as SGDLS and CDR2 as YYNGEE.

In its sample, this clonotype was seen a few times. V gene TRBV6-6 combines with J gene TRBJ1-2; 7 nucleotides agree with TRBD1. J lost 4 bases, V lost 6 bases, and 17 bases had no gene match. CDR3 length: 17 amino acids. Germline values: CDR1 MNHNY, CDR2 SVGAGI (reference sequence). The CDR3 DNA sequence: TGTGCCAGCAGCTCCTACAGAGGGGCAGGGGGAGGCTATGGCTACACCTTC. Amino acid sequence: CASSSYRGAGGGYGYTF.

This clonotype appeared many times. V and J are TRBV6-2 or TRBV6-3 and TRBJ2-5; perhaps D is TRBD1 or TRBD2 (5 bases each). Looked up from germline, CDR1 is MNHEY and CDR2 is SVGEGT. The CDR3 covers 15 residues. V gave up 7 bases and J gave up 0 bases, with 15 bases separating them. The CDR3, as DNA: TGTGCCAGCACCCCTTCGGGGCAATACCAAGAGACCCAGTACTTC. It yields the protein CASTPSGQYQETQYF.

The V and J genes are TRBV7-6 and TRBJ2-3; 14 bases match TRBD2. Germline CDR1 is SGHVS and CDR2 is FNYEAQ. The CDR3 covers 16 residues. The V segment lost 4 bases and the J segment 4 bases; nucleotides outside the gene matches: 4. For the CDR3, the DNA is TGTGCCAGCAGCTCGCCGACTAGCGGGGGGGCAGATACGCAGTATTTT. Its translation is CASSSPTSGGADTQYF.

This clonotype turned up a few times. V is TRBV9 and J is TRBJ2-7; D might be TRBD2 (6 bases). The germline V gene encodes CDR1 SGDLS and CDR2 YYNGEE. V was pared by 2 bases and J by 2 bases, with 14 bases between. This CDR3 contains 15 residues. The CDR3 nucleotides are TGTGCCAGCAGCGTTTTGCGGGGTCGAACCTACGAGCAGTACTTC. Its translation: CASSVLRGRTYEQYF.